This paragraph reports one TCR beta chain. This entry belongs to a study of OX40 agonist ivuxolimab in advanced cancers. Study background: Ivuxolimab, an agonistic anti-OX40 (CD134) antibody, was given to patients. Cancers in dose escalation were hepatocellular, melanoma, renal cell and head and neck.

After removal of 1 base from V and 11 bases from J, the junction contained 7 bases not matched to a gene. The germline V gene encodes CDR1 SNHLY and CDR2 FYNNEI. This CDR3 comprises 15 residues. Sequencing was performed with immunoSEQ multiplex PCR; in TCRdb, only in-frame clones are kept and a portion is missing. The repertoire holds some 35,000 clones, around 79% seen once, with about 10% in the top ten. The source of this sequence is an adult with an advanced solid tumor such as melanoma, head and neck, liver or kidney cancer. The input for sequencing was CD4+ or CD8+ T cells sorted from blood, taken in a trial of the OX40 agonist ivuxolimab. The V call is TRBV2, the J call TRBJ1-4; 10 positions match TRBD1. The CDR3 protein is CASSEGTGGTAKLFF. CDR3 in DNA: TGTGCCAGCAGTGAAGGGACAGGGGGGACGGCTAAACTGTTTTTT.